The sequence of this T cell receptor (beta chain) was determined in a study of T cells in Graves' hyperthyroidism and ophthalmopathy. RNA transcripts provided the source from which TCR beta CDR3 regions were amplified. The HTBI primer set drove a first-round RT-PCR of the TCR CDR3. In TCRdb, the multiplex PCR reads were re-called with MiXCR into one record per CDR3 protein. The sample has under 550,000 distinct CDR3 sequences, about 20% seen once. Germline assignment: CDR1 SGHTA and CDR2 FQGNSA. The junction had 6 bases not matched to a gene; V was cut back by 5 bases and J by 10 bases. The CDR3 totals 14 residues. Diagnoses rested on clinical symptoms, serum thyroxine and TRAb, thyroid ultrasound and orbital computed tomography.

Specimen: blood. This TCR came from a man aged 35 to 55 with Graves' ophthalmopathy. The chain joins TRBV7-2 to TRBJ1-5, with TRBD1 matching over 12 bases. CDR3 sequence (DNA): TGTGCCAGCAGCCTATCCGGGACAGGGGGCCCCCAGCATTTT. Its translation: CASSLSGTGGPQHF.